The 18 T cell receptor beta chains below were found in one sample sequenced in a study of cytomegalovirus exposure and HLA in healthy donors. The PCR used 60 Vbeta and 13 Jbeta primers. TCRdb's table, derived via immunoSEQ multiplex PCR, lists solely in-frame clones and lacks some. This table lists 87,000 or so clones. The specimen sequenced was PBMCs. These TCRs come from a man over 45 in good health and CMV-seropositive.

In DNA form, the CDR3 reads TGTGCCAGCTCTTACGGGATCGATGAGCAGTTCTTC. Its protein is CASSYGIDEQFF. This sequence joins TRBV18 and TRBJ2-1, with D possibly TRBD2 on 5 matching bases. This CDR3 is built from 12 residues. The V end was cut by 6 bases, the J end by 8 bases, with 11 bases between. CDR1 and CDR2 (germline): KGHSH, LQKENI.

The chain recombines TRBV7-9 with TRBJ1-5; D might be TRBD1 (5 bases). Between the trimmed V and J ends, which lost 3 bases and 8 bases, there was a span of 8 bases. Germline V lookup: CDR1 SEHNR, CDR2 FQNEAQ (reference sequence). The CDR3 totals 12 residues. CDR3 residues: CASSFDREPQHF. The DNA for the CDR3 is TGTGCCAGCAGCTTCGACAGAGAGCCCCAGCATTTT.

The CDR3 DNA sequence: TGTGCCAGTAGTAGACTGGGCTCTGGAAACACCATATATTTT. Translating gives CASSRLGSGNTIYF. This sequence joins TRBV19 and TRBJ1-3; D gene ambiguous. The CDR3 length is 14 residues. V was clipped by 4 bases and J by 0 bases, with 7 bases between them. Germline V gives CDR1 LNHDA, CDR2 SQIVND (reference sequence).

The chain combines TRBV25-1 with TRBJ2-7; D not resolved. Looked up from germline, CDR1 is MGHDK and CDR2 is SYGVNS. Trimming took off 1 base at V and 2 bases at J, with 9 bases between the two ends. CDR3 size: 14 residues. DNA for the CDR3: TGTGCCAGCAGTGAATCTGGAGAACCCTACGAGCAGTACTTC. Its protein product is CASSESGEPYEQYF.

This chain connects TRBV19 to TRBJ2-2; D uncertain. Looked up from germline, CDR1 is LNHDA and CDR2 is SQIVND (reference sequence). This CDR3 region has 17 residues. V lost 7 bases and J lost 3, with 21 bases in between. CDR3 nucleotide sequence: TGTGCCAGTAAATTCTCCGTGGGCGAGACGTACACCGGGGAGCTGTTTTTT. Its protein product is CASKFSVGETYTGELFF.

V usage is TRBV11-3 and J usage is TRBJ2-3; possible D gene TRBD2, 6 bases. Germline-derived CDR1 and CDR2 are SGHNT and YENEEA. The CDR3 contains 15 residues. Trimming took 2 bases from V and 4 from J, leaving 13 bases between them. The CDR3: CASSLRRGVPDTQYF. In DNA form, the CDR3 reads TGTGCCAGCAGCTTACGGCGGGGCGTTCCAGATACGCAGTATTTT.

This chain links TRBV5-6 with TRBJ2-7, with a possible D match to TRBD2 (6 bases). Germline values: CDR1 SGHDT, CDR2 YYEEEE. The V gene lost 4 bases and the J gene lost 0 bases, with 20 bases spanning the gap. CDR3 length: 17 residues. The CDR3 loop reads CASSQTKRARGSYEQYV. CDR3 bases: TGTGCCAGCAGCCAAACAAAGCGGGCAAGGGGCTCCTACGAGCAGTACGTC.

This sequence joins TRBV7-9 and TRBJ1-1; maybe TRBD1 (5 bases). The length of the CDR3 is 19 residues. The germline V gene has CDR1 SEHNR and CDR2 FQNEAQ (reference sequence). Trimming removed 4 bases from V and 0 bases from J, with 24 bases in between. The DNA of the CDR3 is TGTGCCAGCAGCTATAGAAGAGTCGGGTGGGGCGGACTGAACACTGAAGCTTTCTTT. Protein: CASSYRRVGWGGLNTEAFF.

The genes are TRBV18 and TRBJ1-2; TRBD1 matches 10 bases. CDR1 KGHSH and CDR2 LQKENI come from the germline V gene. V lost 3 bases to trimming and J lost 7 bases; unmatched junction nucleotides: 2. This CDR3 region has 13 residues. In nucleotides, the CDR3 is TGTGCCAGCTCACCGGGGACAGGGGCTGGCTACACCTTC. It yields the protein CASSPGTGAGYTF.

The rearrangement links TRBV7-6 to TRBJ2-7, with 9 bases lining up with TRBD2. There are 17 residues in the CDR3. The trim removed 0 bases at V and 4 bases at J, leaving 10 bases unmatched. Per germline, CDR1 SGHVS and CDR2 FNYEAQ. The CDR3 here is CASSLARISGRKYEQYF. Written as DNA, the CDR3 is TGTGCCAGCAGCTTAGCGCGGATAAGCGGGAGGAAGTACGAGCAGTACTTC.

This sequence joins TRBV5-1 and TRBJ2-7, with TRBD1 matching 11 bases. The germline gives CDR1 SGHRS, CDR2 YFSETQ. Germline trimming cut 4 bases from V and 3 bases from J; bases unmatched to any gene: 3. There are 14 residues in the CDR3. CDR3 amino acids: CASSPGTGGYEQYF. The CDR3 DNA follows: TGCGCCAGCAGCCCAGGGACAGGGGGCTACGAGCAGTACTTC.

The rearrangement uses TRBV11-2 and TRBJ2-4; 7 positions agree with TRBD2. This CDR3 is built from 13 residues. Germline CDR1 is SGHAT and CDR2 is FQNNGV. With 1 base clipped from V and 6 bases from J, the junction kept 0 bases outside the gene matches. CDR3: CASSLGGGNIQYF. In nucleotides, the CDR3 is TGTGCCAGCAGCTTAGGCGGGGGAAACATTCAGTACTTC.

The chain combines TRBV7-9 with TRBJ1-2; D might be TRBD1 (6 bases). There are 14 residues in the CDR3. The ends were cut back, 5 bases at V and 5 bases at J, with 15 bases in the middle. Germline CDR1 SEHNR, CDR2 FQNEAQ (reference sequence). The CDR3 reads CASSEQGLGYGYTF. The CDR3 DNA sequence: TGTGCCAGCAGCGAACAGGGCCTCGGGTATGGCTACACCTTC.

The chain is built from TRBV7-9 and TRBJ1-1; 9 bases align to TRBD1. V was pared by 5 bases and J by 2 bases, with 12 bases of the junction left unmatched. The germline gives CDR1 SEHNR, CDR2 FQNEAQ (reference sequence). This CDR3 spans 17 amino acids. CDR3 DNA: TGTGCCAGCAGCCCGACAGGGGGAAAGCAACGTAACACTGAAGCTTTCTTT. Translation gives CASSPTGGKQRNTEAFF. The full variable domain, its missing parts supplied by reference TRBV7-9 and TRBJ1-1, is DTGVSQNPRHKITKRGQNVTFRCDPISEHNRLYWYRQTLGQGPEFLTYFQNEAQLEKSRLLSDRFSAERPKGSFSTLEIQRTEQGDSAMYLCASSPTGGKQRNTEAFFGQGTRLTVV.

The chain uses TRBV7-6 and TRBJ1-2, with 7 bases matching TRBD1. Per the germline V gene, CDR1 is SGHVS and CDR2 is FNYEAQ. V lost 3 bases, J lost 10 bases, and 11 bases stayed unmatched. This CDR3 region has 14 residues. In DNA, the CDR3 is TGTGCCAGCAGCTTTCAAACAGGGACAGATGCCTACACCTTC. Encoded protein: CASSFQTGTDAYTF.

This chain connects TRBV9 to TRBJ2-2; D remains unclear. The CDR3 spans 15 residues. V dropped 0 bases and J dropped 4 bases, with 10 bases sitting between them. CDR1 and CDR2 from the germline V gene are SGDLS and YYNGEE. Here the CDR3 DNA reads TGTGCCAGCAGCGTAGCTATGCGGCCCACCGGGGAGCTGTTTTTT. This codes for CASSVAMRPTGELFF.

This sequence joins TRBV29-1 and TRBJ1-1, with D possibly TRBD1 on 5 matching bases. V lost 7 bases and J lost 5, with 17 bases in between. Germline CDR1 and CDR2: SQVTM and ANQGSEA. The CDR3 consists of 13 residues. In DNA, the CDR3 is TGCAGCGCGTGGAAGGGGATGAGTACTGAAGCTTTCTTT. This sequence encodes CSAWKGMSTEAFF.

This rearrangement joins TRBV23-1 to TRBJ2-7; D uncertain. TRBV23-1 is classed as an ORF, of uncertain function. This CDR3 is 14 amino acids long. The V and J ends lost 3 bases and 4 bases respectively, with 13 bases between them. For the CDR3, the DNA is TGCGCCAGCAGTCAGTGGAAGAGGATGTACGAGCAGTACGTC. Translated: CASSQWKRMYEQYV.